A selection of T cell receptor beta chains follows, all from one sample in a study of beta chain features in type 1 diabetes. Sequenced by immunoSEQ multiplex PCR; TCRdb stores in-frame clones only, minus some. The sample includes nearly 250,000 clones, less than 15% seen only once; the top ten take more than 0.02%. Sequencing input: naive CD4+ T cells from blood. These receptors originate from a woman aged 35 to 49 in good health. CDR3s include the opening cysteine and the closing phenylalanine or tryptophan. Clone size appears in some rows only: once, few, many, or a class for an expanded clone.

cdr3_aa: CASSDRGGKNIQYF; v_call: TRBV2; clone_size: few; j_call: TRBJ2-4
cdr3_aa: CASSISGTAYF; v_call: TRBV19; clone_size: -; j_call: TRBJ1-3
cdr3_aa: CASIQGIMGTDTQYF; v_call: TRBV19; clone_size: few; j_call: TRBJ2-3
cdr3_aa: CASSEGRNGRTDWVYTF; v_call: TRBV2; clone_size: -; j_call: TRBJ1-2
cdr3_aa: CASRFRDTNQPQHF; v_call: TRBV2; clone_size: -; j_call: TRBJ1-5
cdr3_aa: CASSPTRGSSYNEQFF; v_call: TRBV25-1; clone_size: -; j_call: TRBJ2-1
cdr3_aa: CASSSPPKRLAEETQYF; v_call: TRBV7-9; clone_size: few; j_call: TRBJ2-5
cdr3_aa: CASSLVWEEETQYF; v_call: TRBV7-2; clone_size: -; j_call: TRBJ2-5
cdr3_aa: CASRREAGYGYTF; v_call: TRBV27; clone_size: few; j_call: TRBJ1-2
cdr3_aa: CASSLDLVGTGRRSDTQYF; v_call: TRBV7-2; clone_size: few; j_call: TRBJ2-3
cdr3_aa: CASSVRGSSGNTIYF; v_call: TRBV9; clone_size: few; j_call: TRBJ1-3
cdr3_aa: CAGSRDIGIYEQYF; v_call: TRBV6-1; clone_size: -; j_call: TRBJ2-7
cdr3_aa: CASSLAGTSFLEQYF; v_call: TRBV13; clone_size: -; j_call: TRBJ2-7
cdr3_aa: CASSRREIRGHEQYF; v_call: TRBV7-2; clone_size: few; j_call: TRBJ2-7